The 2 T cell receptor beta chains below were found in one sample sequenced in a study of siplizumab effects on memory and regulatory T cells. Using immunoSEQ multiplex PCR, the repertoire was profiled, and TCRdb retains in-frame clones only, with some absent. The table has about 56,000 clones, about 98% seen once. Specimen: naive CD8+ T cells sorted from blood. These receptors were taken from a human donor in good health.

Note on this clone: Other DNA variants within this sample encode the same CDR3. V gene TRBV4-1 combines with J gene TRBJ1-1; D gene unclear. From germline, CDR1 is MGHRA and CDR2 YSYEKL. V was pared by 0 bases and J by 1 base, with 6 bases between. This CDR3 contains 14 residues. The CDR3 reads CASSQDRENTEAFF. The DNA of the CDR3 is TGCGCCAGCAGCCAAGATAGGGAGAACACTGAAGCTTTCTTT.

This clone appeared once. The DNA for the CDR3 is TGTGCCAGCTCACCGTCCTACAATGAGCAGTTCTTC. Amino acid sequence: CASSPSYNEQFF. The chain recombines TRBV18 with TRBJ2-1; D remains unclear. The V end lost 3 bases, the J end lost 1 base, and 1 base lay between the germline ends. CDR3 length equals 12 residues. The germline V gene has CDR1 KGHSH and CDR2 LQKENI.